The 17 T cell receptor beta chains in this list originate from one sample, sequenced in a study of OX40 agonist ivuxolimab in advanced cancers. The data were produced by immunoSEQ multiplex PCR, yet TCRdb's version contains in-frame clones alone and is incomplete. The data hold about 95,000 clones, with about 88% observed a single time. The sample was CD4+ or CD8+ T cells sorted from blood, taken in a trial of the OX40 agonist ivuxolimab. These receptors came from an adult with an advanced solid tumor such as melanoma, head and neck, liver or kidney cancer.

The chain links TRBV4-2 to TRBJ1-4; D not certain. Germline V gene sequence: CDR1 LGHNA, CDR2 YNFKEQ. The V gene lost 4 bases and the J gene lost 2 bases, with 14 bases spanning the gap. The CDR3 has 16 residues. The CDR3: CASSPERRITNEKLFF. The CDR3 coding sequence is TGTGCCAGCAGCCCAGAGCGGCGTATTACTAATGAAAAACTGTTTTTT.

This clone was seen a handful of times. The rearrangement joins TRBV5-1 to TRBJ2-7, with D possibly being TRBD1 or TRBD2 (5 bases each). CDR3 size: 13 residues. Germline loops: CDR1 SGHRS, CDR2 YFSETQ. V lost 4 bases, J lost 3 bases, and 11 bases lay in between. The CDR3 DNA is TGCGCCAGCAGCGGGGGAAACAGCTACGAGCAGTACTTC. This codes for CASSGGNSYEQYF.

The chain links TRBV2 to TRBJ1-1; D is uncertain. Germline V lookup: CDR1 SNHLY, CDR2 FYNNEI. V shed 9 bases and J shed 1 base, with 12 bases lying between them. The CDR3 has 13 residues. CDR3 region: CASRRWRNTEAFF. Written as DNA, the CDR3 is TGTGCCAGTCGGAGGTGGAGGAACACTGAAGCTTTCTTT.

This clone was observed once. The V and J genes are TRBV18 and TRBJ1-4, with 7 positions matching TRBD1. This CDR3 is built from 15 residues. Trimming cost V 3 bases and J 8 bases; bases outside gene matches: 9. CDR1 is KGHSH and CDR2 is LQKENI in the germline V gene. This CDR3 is CASSPKDRAHEKLFF. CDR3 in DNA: TGTGCCAGCTCACCCAAAGACAGGGCCCACGAAAAACTGTTTTTT. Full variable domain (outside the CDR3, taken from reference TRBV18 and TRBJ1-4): NAGVMQNPRHLVRRRGQEARLRCSPMKGHSHVYWYRQLPEEGLKFMVYLQKENIIDESGMPKERFSAEFPKEGPSILRIQQVVRGDSAAYFCASSPKDRAHEKLFFGSGTQLSVL.

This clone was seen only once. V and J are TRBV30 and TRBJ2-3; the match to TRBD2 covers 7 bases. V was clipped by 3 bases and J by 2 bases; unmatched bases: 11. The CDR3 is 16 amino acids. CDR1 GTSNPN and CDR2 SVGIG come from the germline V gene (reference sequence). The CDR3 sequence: CAWRGGTLGSTDTQYF. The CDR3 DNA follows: TGTGCCTGGAGGGGGGGGACCCTAGGATCCACAGATACGCAGTATTTT.

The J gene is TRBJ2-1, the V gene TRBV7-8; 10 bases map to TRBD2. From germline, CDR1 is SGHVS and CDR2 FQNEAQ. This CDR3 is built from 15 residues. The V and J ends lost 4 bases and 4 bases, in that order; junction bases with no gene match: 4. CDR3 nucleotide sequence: TGTGCCAGCAGCTCCACTAGCGGGGCATACAATGAGCAGTTCTTC. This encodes CASSSTSGAYNEQFF. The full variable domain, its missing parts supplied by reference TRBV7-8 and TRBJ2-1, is GAGVSQSPRYKVAKRGQDVALRCDPISGHVSLFWYQQALGQGPEFLTYFQNEAQLDKSGLPSDRFFAERPEGSVSTLKIQRTQQEDSAVYLCASSSTSGAYNEQFFGPGTRLTVL.

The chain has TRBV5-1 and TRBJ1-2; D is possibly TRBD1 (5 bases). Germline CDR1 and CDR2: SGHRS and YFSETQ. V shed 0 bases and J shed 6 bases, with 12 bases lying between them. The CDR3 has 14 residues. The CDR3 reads CASSLDRQGDGYTF. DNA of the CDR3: TGCGCCAGCAGCTTGGATAGGCAGGGAGATGGCTACACCTTC.

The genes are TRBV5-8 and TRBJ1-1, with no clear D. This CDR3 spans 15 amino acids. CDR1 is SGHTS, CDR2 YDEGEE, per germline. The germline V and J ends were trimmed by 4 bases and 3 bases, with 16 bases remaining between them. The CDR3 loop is CASSPWSGGHTEAFF. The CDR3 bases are TGTGCCAGCAGCCCGTGGTCGGGAGGCCACACTGAAGCTTTCTTT.

CDR3 nucleotide sequence: TGTGCCAGCAGCTTTCCGGCTGCGGAGAATGAGCAGTTCTTC. As protein: CASSFPAAENEQFF. The chain uses TRBV5-5 and TRBJ2-1; D uncertain. V lost 2 bases, J lost 7 bases, and 13 bases lay in between. Germline V gene data show CDR1 as SGHKS and CDR2 as YYEKEE (reference sequence). The CDR3 extends over 14 amino acids.

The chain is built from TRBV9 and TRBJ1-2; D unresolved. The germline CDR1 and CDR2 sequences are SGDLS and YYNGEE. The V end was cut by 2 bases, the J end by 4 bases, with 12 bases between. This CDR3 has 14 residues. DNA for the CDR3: TGTGCCAGCAGCGTGGGCGTGAGCTCCTATGGCTACACCTTC. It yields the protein CASSVGVSSYGYTF.

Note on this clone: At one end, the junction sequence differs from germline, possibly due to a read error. The CDR3 coding sequence is TGCAGCGTTACCGGGACAGAATTCGGGCGATTCCCGTATTTC. It codes for CSVTGTEFGRFPYF. The chain employs TRBV29-1 and TRBJ2-7, with TRBD1 identical over 7 bases. The CDR3 spans 14 residues. Germline loops: CDR1 SQVTM, CDR2 ANQGSEA.

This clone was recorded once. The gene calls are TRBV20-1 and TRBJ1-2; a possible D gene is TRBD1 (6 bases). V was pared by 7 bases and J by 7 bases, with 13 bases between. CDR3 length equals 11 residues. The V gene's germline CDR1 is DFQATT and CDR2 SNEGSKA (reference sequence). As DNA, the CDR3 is TGCAGTGTGTTCAGGGGAGGTGGCTACACCTTC. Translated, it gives CSVFRGGGYTF.

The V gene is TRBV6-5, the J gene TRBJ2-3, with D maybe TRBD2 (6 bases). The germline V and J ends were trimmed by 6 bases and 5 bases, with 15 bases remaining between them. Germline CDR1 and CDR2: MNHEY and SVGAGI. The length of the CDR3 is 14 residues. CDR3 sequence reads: CASRPGLGVDTQYF. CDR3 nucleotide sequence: TGTGCCAGCAGACCGGGACTTGGGGTAGATACGCAGTATTTT.

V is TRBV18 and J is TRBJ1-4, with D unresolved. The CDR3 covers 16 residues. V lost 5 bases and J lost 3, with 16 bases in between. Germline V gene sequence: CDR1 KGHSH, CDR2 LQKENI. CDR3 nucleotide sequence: TGTGCCAGCTCATCCAACCCGCCGGAAGCTAATGAAAAACTGTTTTTT. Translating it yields CASSSNPPEANEKLFF.

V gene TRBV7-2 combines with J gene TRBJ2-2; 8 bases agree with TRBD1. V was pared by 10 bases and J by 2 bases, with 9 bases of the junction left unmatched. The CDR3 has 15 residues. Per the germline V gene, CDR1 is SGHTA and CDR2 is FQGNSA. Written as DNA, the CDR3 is TGTGCCACCCCCCGGGGGACAGGAAACACCGGGGAGCTGTTTTTT. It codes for CATPRGTGNTGELFF.

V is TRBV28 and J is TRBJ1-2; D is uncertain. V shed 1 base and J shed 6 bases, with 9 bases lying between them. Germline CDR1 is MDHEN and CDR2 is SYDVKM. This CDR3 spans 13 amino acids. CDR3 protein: CASSLSSRDGYTF. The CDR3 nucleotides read TGTGCCAGCAGTTTATCCAGCCGGGATGGCTACACCTTC.

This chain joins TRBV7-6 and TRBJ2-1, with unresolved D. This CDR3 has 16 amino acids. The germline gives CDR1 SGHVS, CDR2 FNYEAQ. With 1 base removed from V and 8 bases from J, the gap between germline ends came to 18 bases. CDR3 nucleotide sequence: TGTGCCAGCAGCTTAGTCACGGACCAATACCATGATGAGCAGTTCTTC. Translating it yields CASSLVTDQYHDEQFF.